This TCR beta chain was recorded in a study of cytomegalovirus exposure and HLA in healthy donors (dated by TCRdb to the late 2010s). Study-wide context: According to a later analysis, one platform produced both the roughly 120 validation repertoires and the approximately 660 repertoires of the first cohort. A separate validation cohort of over a hundred different subjects was used in addition to the approximately 640-subject first cohort. The study aimed to test whether cataloging public T cell receptors could reveal signatures of past pathogen exposure. To predict cytomegalovirus infection status, the study combined high-throughput TCR immunosequencing, statistical association of individual TCRs with disease status, and machine learning.

The donors were included in the validation cohort of around 120 subjects, a group kept apart from the approximately 650-subject first cohort. Its CDR3 holds 9 amino acids, cysteine through phenylalanine. CDR3 DNA only is kept here, 27 bases in frame from base 1. A remark on this clone: Its antigen remains undetermined. No base-level quality is on record; no much larger clone is a single base apart.

Broad study findings and their caveats: The authors suggested that the approach could potentially be extended to other disease states and immunological phenotypes. The study listed 164 TCR beta chains as associated with cytomegalovirus. Across donors, most TCR sequences were observed very rarely, whereas some public TCRs were present in many individuals. Cytomegalovirus status was reported to be diagnosed by the classifier with high specificity and sensitivity in both the original and validation cohorts. Subsequent analysis determined that TCRs grouped into clusters in the first cohort also showed a tendency toward co-occurrence across the roughly 130 validation repertoires, and 85% to 95% of cluster scores exceeded 0. A later analysis had no HLA typing for the validation cohort, so co-occurrence there was scored across all 110 or so repertoires. In vitro tests confirmed that a few of the cytomegalovirus-associated TCR beta chains recognize cytomegalovirus antigens.

Library creation used the immunoSEQ multiplex PCR assay. The authors' analysis ran thus. A statistical classification framework was developed to diagnose cytomegalovirus status using the catalog of TCR beta chain sequences. TCRdb provides this immuneACCESS table in a form limited to in-frame rearrangements. Some clones are lacking; in checked studies, under half of them reflect an unresolved V gene, and why the rest are absent is not known. The V and J calls and clone size were taken over from that table, and D and trimming were inferred from the DNA. The sample includes tens of thousands of clones, with about 93% observed a single time. In total, the top ten clones hold 3.2% of the sample.

Material: PBMCs. This clonotype was obtained from a woman between 18 and 30 years old in good health and CMV-seropositive. The V and J segments used are TRBV21-1 and TRBJ1-5; the D segment call TRBD1 is taken from the table without a DNA check. TRBV21-1 is recorded as a pseudogene. The DNA is TGTGCCATACAAAGACAGGATAATTTT. Its protein is CAIQRQDNF.